Listed below are T cell receptor beta chains from one sample, sequenced in a study of control samples from healthy donors and cancer patients. Only in-frame clones appear in the TCRdb table, and some are missing; sequencing was by immunoSEQ multiplex PCR. This sample has some 110,000 clones, with approximately 90% found just once. Material: blood. The receptors shown here come from a woman in her 70s in good health. Each CDR3 is given with its conserved first and last residue. D genes are given only for firm matches. Only part of the rows carry a size: once, few, many, or a class if the clone is expanded.

CDR3 DNA,CDR3 protein,D gene,V gene,J gene,clone size
TGTGCCAGCAGCGGGAACACTGAAGCTTTCTTT,CASSGNTEAFF,.,TRBV25-1,TRBJ1-1,.
TGTGCCAGCAGCTCGCAAATCACAGATACGCAGTATTTT,CASSSQITDTQYF,.,TRBV11-2,TRBJ2-3,.
TGTGCCAGCACCCCGACAGGTGCTCAACCTAACTATGGCTACACCTTC,CASTPTGAQPNYGYTF,.,TRBV2,TRBJ1-2,.
TGTGCCAGCGGAGCCGGGACAGGGTCCTACGAGCAGTACTTC,CASGAGTGSYEQYF,TRBD1,TRBV5-6,TRBJ2-7,.
TGCGCCAGCAGCCTGTCACCAGGGCCCCCACTTAGAGACACCATATATTTT,CASSLSPGPPLRDTIYF,.,TRBV4-3,TRBJ1-3,.
TGTGCCAGCAGCTTAGTGGAGGGAAGCGAGCAGTACTTC,CASSLVEGSEQYF,.,TRBV7-8,TRBJ2-7,.
TGTGCCAGCAGCTTGCCCCAGGGAGGGCCTGAAGCTTTCTTT,CASSLPQGGPEAFF,.,TRBV5-4,TRBJ1-1,.
TGCGCCAGCAGCCAGGCTTGGGACAGGGCAACCTACGAGCAGTACTTC,CASSQAWDRATYEQYF,TRBD1,TRBV4-1,TRBJ2-7,.
TGTGCCAGCAGTGACTTAGCGGGGGCCGTCTACGAGCAGTACTTC,CASSDLAGAVYEQYF,TRBD2,TRBV6-2/TRBV6-3,TRBJ2-7,.
TGTGCCAGCAGCCAAGAGGGGGCCACGGGCCAAGAGACCCAGTACTTC,CASSQEGATGQETQYF,.,TRBV3-1/TRBV3-2,TRBJ2-5,.
TGTGCCAGCAGCTTGGGGCGGACCTACGAGCAGTACTTC,CASSLGRTYEQYF,.,TRBV5-8,TRBJ2-7,.
TGTGCCATCAGTGAACAATACAGGGATGAGACCCAGTACTTC,CAISEQYRDETQYF,.,TRBV10-3,TRBJ2-5,.
TGTGCCAGCGATCAGGAGCCCTATGGCTACACCTTC,CASDQEPYGYTF,.,TRBV2,TRBJ1-2,.
TGTGCCAGCTCACGGGCAGGGGCGTCCGAGCAGTACTTC,CASSRAGASEQYF,.,TRBV18,TRBJ2-7,.
TGTGCCAGCAGTTTCGGGGGAGATGAAAAACTGTTTTTT,CASSFGGDEKLFF,.,TRBV12-3/TRBV12-4,TRBJ1-4,.
TGCGCCAGCATAATGACGGGTGGCTCCTACAATGAGCAGTTCTTC,CASIMTGGSYNEQFF,.,TRBV5-1,TRBJ2-1,.
TGTGCCAGCAGCCCAACCCGGGAAACAGATACGCAGTATTTT,CASSPTRETDTQYF,.,TRBV7-3,TRBJ2-3,.
TGTGCCAGCAGTCGACAGGGGGCAGGCCAGCCCCAGCATTTT,CASSRQGAGQPQHF,TRBD1,TRBV2,TRBJ1-5,.
TGTGCCACCAGTGATCGGCCAGTCCGCTCCTATAATTCACCCCTCCACTTT,CATSDRPVRSYNSPLHF,.,TRBV24-1,TRBJ1-6,.
TGTGCCAGCTCCCCCTCCACTGGCTCTAAGTACACCATATATTTT,CASSPSTGSKYTIYF,.,TRBV18,TRBJ1-3,.
TGTGCCAGCGGCAAAGTGGACTCTGGAAACACCATATATTTT,CASGKVDSGNTIYF,.,TRBV5-5,TRBJ1-3,.
TGTGCCACCAGTGATTCTGGGGGATTTGAAGCTTTCTTT,CATSDSGGFEAFF,.,TRBV24-1,TRBJ1-1,few
TGTGCCAGCAGTTTTCTACCTCCGGGCAATCAGCCCCAGCATTTT,CASSFLPPGNQPQHF,.,TRBV27,TRBJ1-5,.
TGTGCCAGCAGCTTCGGGCGCCCGGGACAGGGCAATGAGCAGTTCTTC,CASSFGRPGQGNEQFF,TRBD1,TRBV7-6,TRBJ2-1,.
TGCAGCGTGACACAGGGGGCCCCCTATGGCTACACCTTC,CSVTQGAPYGYTF,TRBD1,TRBV29-1,TRBJ1-2,.
TGTGCCAGCACCTATGAGCAGAGGGTGACTAATGAAAAACTGTTTTTT,CASTYEQRVTNEKLFF,.,TRBV2,TRBJ1-4,.